The entry below describes one T cell receptor (beta chain). The antigen remains unidentified. Individual cDNA molecules received unique molecular identifiers. TCRdb redid the calling of the 5' RACE reads with MiXCR, one entry per CDR3 protein. The sample lists 65,000 to 75,000 distinct CDR3 sequences; 3.5% to 6% were seen once. The sample belongs to a study of early T cells in non-severe SARS-CoV-2 infection. Study information: Bulk RNA from unsorted whole blood was sequenced; chains were unpaired.

Study-wide findings and caveats: In VDJdb matching, anti-spike CD8 responses were favored while private and CD4 specificities went missing.

The sequence derives from an adult who was a healthcare worker with PCR-confirmed SARS-CoV-2 infection or an uninfected control (not recorded which). The donor label of this sample is uncertain. Specimen: whole blood, collected at baseline.

The CDR3 is CASGTGKEGYTF. As DNA, the CDR3 is TGTGCCAGCGGGACAGGGAAAGAGGGCTACACCTTC. The chain combines TRBV28 with TRBJ1-2, with 9 bases lining up with TRBD1. CDR3 length: 12 amino acids. CDR1 is MDHEN and CDR2 is SYDVKM in the germline V gene. The V gene end was trimmed by 8 bases and the J gene end by 8 bases; junction bases not matched to a gene: 6.